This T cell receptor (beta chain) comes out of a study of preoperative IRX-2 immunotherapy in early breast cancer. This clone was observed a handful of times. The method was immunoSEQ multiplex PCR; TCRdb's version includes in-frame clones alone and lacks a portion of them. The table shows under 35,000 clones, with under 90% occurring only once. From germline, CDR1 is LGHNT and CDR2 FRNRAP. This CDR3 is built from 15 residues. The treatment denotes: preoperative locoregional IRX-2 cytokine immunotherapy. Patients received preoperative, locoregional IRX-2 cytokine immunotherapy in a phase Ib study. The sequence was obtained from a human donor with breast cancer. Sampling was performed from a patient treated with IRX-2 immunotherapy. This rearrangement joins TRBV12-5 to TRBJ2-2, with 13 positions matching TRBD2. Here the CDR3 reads CASTPTSGRAGELFF. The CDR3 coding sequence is TGTGCCAGCACCCCAACTAGCGGGAGGGCCGGGGAGCTGTTTTTT.